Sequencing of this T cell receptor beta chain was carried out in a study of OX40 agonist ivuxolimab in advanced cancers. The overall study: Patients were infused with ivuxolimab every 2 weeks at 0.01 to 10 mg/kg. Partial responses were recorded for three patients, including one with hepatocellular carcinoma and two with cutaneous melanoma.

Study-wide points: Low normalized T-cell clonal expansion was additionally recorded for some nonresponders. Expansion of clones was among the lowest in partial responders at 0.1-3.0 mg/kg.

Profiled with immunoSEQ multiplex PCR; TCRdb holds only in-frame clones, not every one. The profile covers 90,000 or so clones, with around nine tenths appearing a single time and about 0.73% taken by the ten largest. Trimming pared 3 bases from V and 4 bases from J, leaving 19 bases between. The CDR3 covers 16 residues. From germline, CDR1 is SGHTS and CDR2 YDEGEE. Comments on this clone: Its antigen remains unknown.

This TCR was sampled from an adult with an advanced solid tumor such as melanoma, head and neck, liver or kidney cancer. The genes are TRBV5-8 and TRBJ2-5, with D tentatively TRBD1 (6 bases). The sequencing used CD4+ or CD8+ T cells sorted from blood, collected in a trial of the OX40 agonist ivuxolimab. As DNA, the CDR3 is TGTGCCAGCAGCTCCGACTCGGGACACCGAAGAGAGACCCAGTACTTC. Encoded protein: CASSSDSGHRRETQYF.